This T cell receptor beta chain originates from a study of cytomegalovirus exposure and HLA in healthy donors. Study results and caveats: With later analysis, a missense DCLRE1C variant became linked to TCR beta V- and J-gene trimming. Analyses of presence/absence relied on an assumption of roughly uniform sequencing depth across donors.

Regarding this clone: Its specificity is not known.

Researchers ran the PCR with 60 Vbeta and 13 Jbeta primers. The assay was immunoSEQ multiplex PCR, and TCRdb's table has in-frame clones only and misses some. The sample comprises some 110,000 clones, around 67% of which are singletons, and around 4.8% rests with the top ten. Germline V gives CDR1 LNHDA, CDR2 SQIVND (reference sequence). This CDR3 is 16 amino acids long. V was pared by 2 bases and J by 3 bases, with 9 bases of the junction left unmatched. The TCR sequence derives from a man aged 55-75 years in good health and CMV-seropositive. Sequencing input: PBMCs. The rearrangement joins TRBV19 to TRBJ2-7, with 8 bases fitting TRBD1. CDR3 sequence: CASSIWGQARGYEQYF. CDR3 in DNA: TGTGCCAGTAGTATATGGGGACAGGCGAGGGGCTACGAGCAGTACTTC.